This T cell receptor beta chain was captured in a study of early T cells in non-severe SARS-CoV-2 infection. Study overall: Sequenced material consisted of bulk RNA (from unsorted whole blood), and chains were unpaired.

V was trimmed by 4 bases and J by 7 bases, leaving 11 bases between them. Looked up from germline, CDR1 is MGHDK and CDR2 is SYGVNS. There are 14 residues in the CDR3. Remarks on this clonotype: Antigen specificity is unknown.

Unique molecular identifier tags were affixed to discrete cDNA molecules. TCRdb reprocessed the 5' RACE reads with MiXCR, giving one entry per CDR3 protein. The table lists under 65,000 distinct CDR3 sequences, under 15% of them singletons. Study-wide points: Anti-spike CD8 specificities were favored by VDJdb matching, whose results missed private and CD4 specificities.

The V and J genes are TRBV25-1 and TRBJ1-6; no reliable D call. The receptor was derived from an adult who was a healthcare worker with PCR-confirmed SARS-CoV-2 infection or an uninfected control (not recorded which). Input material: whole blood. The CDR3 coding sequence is TGTGCCAGCAGTGCCCCGTGGCCCAATTCACCCCTCCACTTT. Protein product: CASSAPWPNSPLHF.